This TCR beta chain was recovered during a study of identical twins. Study-wide points: Within monozygotic twins, out-of-frame TCR alpha sharing was underestimated by the models.

On this clonotype itself: Its target is unknown.

A universal primer binding site was introduced by template switching. The final cDNA contained unique molecular identifiers. TCRdb used MiXCR to reprocess the 5' RACE reads, holding one entry per CDR3 protein. Of 350,000 to 600,000 distinct CDR3 sequences in the sample, approximately 15% are singletons; the top ten hold about 0.54%. Trimming at V came to 4 bases and at J to 2 bases, leaving 2 bases not matched to a gene. Looked up from germline, CDR1 is SQVTM and CDR2 is ANQGSEA. The CDR3 covers 13 residues. The data also belong to a second study, concerning yellow fever vaccine responses in identical twins.

The origin of this receptor is a woman aged 18-29 years in good health. The sample consisted of CD4+ T cells sorted from blood. The rearrangement uses TRBV29-1 and TRBJ2-7, with 10 bases aligning to TRBD1. The CDR3 here is CSVAGTGAYEQYF. The CDR3 bases are TGCAGCGTTGCAGGGACAGGGGCCTACGAGCAGTACTTC.